This T cell receptor (beta chain) was captured by sequencing in a study of shared clonotypes between healthy human individuals. The CDR3 covers 14 residues. From germline, CDR1 is MNHEY and CDR2 SVGAGI. Trimming removed 5 bases from V and 4 bases from J; junction bases left unmatched: 5. As concerns this clone: Its antigen is undetermined.

TCRdb's copy holds only in-frame clones and misses some; the assay was immunoSEQ multiplex PCR. Of around 1.9 million clones detected, 85% to 95% appear once; the ten largest clones hold 1.5% to 2%. Naive-designated CD8 cells lacked CD45RO, were positively enriched for CCR7, and omitted terminally differentiated effector memory CD45RA+ cells. Whole-study results and caveats: The expectation was that sequencing depth would affect clonotype sharing among donors. Naive subsets generally had larger estimated richness than memory subsets.

The chain has TRBV6-5 and TRBJ1-1; the match to TRBD1 covers 9 bases. The receptor was derived from a man between 18 and 35 years old in good health. Some clones in this sample may be carry-over from other donors' samples. What was sequenced was naive CD8+ T cells from PBMCs. The CDR3 region has the DNA TGTGCCAGCAGTGGGGACAGGGCTAGCACTGAAGCTTTCTTT. Amino acid sequence: CASSGDRASTEAFF.